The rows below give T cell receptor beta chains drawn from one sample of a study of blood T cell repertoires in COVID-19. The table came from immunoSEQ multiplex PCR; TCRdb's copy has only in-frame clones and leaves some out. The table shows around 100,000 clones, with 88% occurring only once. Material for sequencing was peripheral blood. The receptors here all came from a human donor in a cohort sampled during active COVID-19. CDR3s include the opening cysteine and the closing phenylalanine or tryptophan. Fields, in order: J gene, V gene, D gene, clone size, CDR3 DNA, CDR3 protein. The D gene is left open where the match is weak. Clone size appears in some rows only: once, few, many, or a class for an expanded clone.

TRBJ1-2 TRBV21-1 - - TGTGCCAGTCCTGACCTTGTTGGGGACAGGGGGCCCTTGGGAGGCTACACCTTC CASPDLVGDRGPLGGYTF
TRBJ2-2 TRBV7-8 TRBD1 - TGTGCCAGCAGCCCCCGGGACAGACCAGGGGAGCTGTTTTTT CASSPRDRPGELFF
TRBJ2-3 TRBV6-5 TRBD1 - TGTGCCAGCAGGCGCAGGGGGCTGGGGACAGATACGCAGTATTTT CASRRRGLGTDTQYF
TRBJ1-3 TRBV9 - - TGTGCCAGCAGCACAGGGTCTGGAAACACCATATATTTT CASSTGSGNTIYF
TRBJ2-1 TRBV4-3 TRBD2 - TGCGCCAGCAGCCAAGATGACCCCCGGCTAGCGGGAGTAGGTGAGCAGTTCTTC CASSQDDPRLAGVGEQFF
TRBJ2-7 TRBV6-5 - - TGTGCCAGCAGTTACGCCTCCCTAGCAATTCGCGAGCAGTACTTC CASSYASLAIREQYF
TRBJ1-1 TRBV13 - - TGTGCCAGCAGCTTAGGACCCAGGGCTGAAGCTTTCTTT CASSLGPRAEAFF
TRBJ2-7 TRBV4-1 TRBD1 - TGCGCCAGCAGCCAACCGGGACAGGGATACGAGCAGTACTTC CASSQPGQGYEQYF
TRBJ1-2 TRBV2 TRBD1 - TGTGCCAGCAGTGAACGGCAGGGGGCATATGGCTACACCTTC CASSERQGAYGYTF
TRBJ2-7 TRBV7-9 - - TGTGCCAGCAGCTTAGTGGGCCGTCACGAGCAGTACTTC CASSLVGRHEQYF
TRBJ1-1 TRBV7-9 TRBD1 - TGTGCCAGCAGCTGGGGACAGCAGAACACTGAAGCTTTCTTT CASSWGQQNTEAFF
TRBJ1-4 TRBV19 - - TGTGCCAGTAGTATGGGGAGATTTAATGAAAAACTGTTTTTT CASSMGRFNEKLFF
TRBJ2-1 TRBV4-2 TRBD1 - TGTGCCAGCAGCCAAGTTGGGACAGAGACCTACAATGAGCAGTTCTTC CASSQVGTETYNEQFF
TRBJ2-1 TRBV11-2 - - TGTGCCAGCACCACCCGTGCGAGCGCCTACAATGAGCAGTTCTTC CASTTRASAYNEQFF
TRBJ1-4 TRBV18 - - TGTGCCAGCTCACCAGGTGGGAGAAAACTGTTTTTT CASSPGGRKLFF
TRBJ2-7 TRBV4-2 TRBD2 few TGTGCCAGCAGCCAAGAACCCCGGGGGACGGGAGGGGTGCTGCAGTACTTC CASSQEPRGTGGVLQYF
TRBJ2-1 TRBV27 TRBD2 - TGTGCCAGCAGTTTGAGGGGGGCTAGCGGGAGTTTCGAGCAGTTCTTC CASSLRGASGSFEQFF
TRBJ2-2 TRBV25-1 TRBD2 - TGTGCCAGCAGTGGTGGAGCGGGAGGACCCGGGGAGCTGTTTTTT CASSGGAGGPGELFF
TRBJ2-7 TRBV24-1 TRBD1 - TGTGCCACCAGAAAACAGGGGGCTTTCGAGCAGTACTTC CATRKQGAFEQYF
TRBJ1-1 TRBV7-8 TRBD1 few TGTGCCAGCAGCCCCCGGACAGGGATTGCGAAGACTGAAGCTTTCTTT CASSPRTGIAKTEAFF
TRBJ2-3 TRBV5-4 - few TGTGCCAGCAGCTACCGACAGTCCCCAGATACGCAGTATTTT CASSYRQSPDTQYF
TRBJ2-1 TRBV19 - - TGTGCCAGTACCAGCGTAGTATACAATGAGCAGTTCTTC CASTSVVYNEQFF
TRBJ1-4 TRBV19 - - TGTGCCACTTCGGAGGGGAATAATGAAAAACTGTTTTTT CATSEGNNEKLFF
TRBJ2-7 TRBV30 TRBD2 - TGTGCCTGGAGGGGGTTTGCAGCGGGAGAAAAGTACTTC CAWRGFAAGEKYF
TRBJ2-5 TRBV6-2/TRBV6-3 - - TGTGCCAGCAGTTACGGTGGTGGGGCAGGGTCCGAGACCCAGTACTTC CASSYGGGAGSETQYF
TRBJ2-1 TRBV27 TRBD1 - TGTGCCAGCAGTTGGACAGGACAAAATGAGCAGTTCTTC CASSWTGQNEQFF
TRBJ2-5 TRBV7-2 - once TGTGCCAGCAGCAGCCTCTGGGACAATCAAGAGACCCAGTACTTC CASSSLWDNQETQYF
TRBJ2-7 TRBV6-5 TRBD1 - TGTGCCAGCAGTCGCGGAGACAGGGGGCACTACGAGCAGTACTTC CASSRGDRGHYEQYF
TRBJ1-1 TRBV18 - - TGTGCCAGCTCACCGAACGGTGAAGCCTTCTTT CASSPNGEAFF
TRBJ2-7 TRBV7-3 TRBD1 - TGTGCCAGCAGTCTAAACAGGGGTCCCTACGAGCAGTACTTC CASSLNRGPYEQYF
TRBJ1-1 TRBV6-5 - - TGTGCCAGCAGTTTGACTGCGACTTTGAACACTGAAGCTTTCTTT CASSLTATLNTEAFF
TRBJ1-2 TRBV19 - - TGTGCCAGTAAGTCATACAGGGATTATTGCTATGGCTACACCTTC CASKSYRDYCYGYTF
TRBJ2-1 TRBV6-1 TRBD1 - TGTGCCAGCAGTGAAATGGGACAGGGGGCCTGGAATGAGCAGTTCTTC CASSEMGQGAWNEQFF
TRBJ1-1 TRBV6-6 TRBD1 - TGTGCCAGCAGTTACGGGACAGCTCTGGGCACTGAAGCTTTCTTT CASSYGTALGTEAFF
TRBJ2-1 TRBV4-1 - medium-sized TGCGCCAGCAGCCAAGATAAGTCAGCGGGTCACAATGAGCAGTTCTTC CASSQDKSAGHNEQFF